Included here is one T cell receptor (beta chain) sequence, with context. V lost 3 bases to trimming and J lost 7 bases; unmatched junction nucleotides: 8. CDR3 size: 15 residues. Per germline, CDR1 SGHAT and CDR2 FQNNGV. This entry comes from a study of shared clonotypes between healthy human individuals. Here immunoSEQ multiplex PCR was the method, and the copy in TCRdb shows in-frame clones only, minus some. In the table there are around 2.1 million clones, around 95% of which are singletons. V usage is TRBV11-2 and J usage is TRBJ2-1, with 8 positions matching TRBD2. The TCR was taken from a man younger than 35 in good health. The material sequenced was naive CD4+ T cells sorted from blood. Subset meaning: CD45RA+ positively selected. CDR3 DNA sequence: TGTGCCAGCAGCTTCTCCGCGGGGGGCAGAAATGAGCAGTTCTTC. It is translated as CASSFSAGGRNEQFF.